These 26 T cell receptor beta chains were sequenced from one sample in a study of identifying expanded T cells in peripheral blood. Method: immunoSEQ multiplex PCR; TCRdb's copy keeps in-frame clones and lacks some. The profile shows under 95,000 clones, around nine tenths of them singletons. What was sequenced was blood. The receptors derive from a person aged 18 to 70 in good health.

J is TRBJ2-1 and V is TRBV12-5; 7 bases are a match to TRBD1. Unmatched junction bases numbered 10, after V lost 6 bases and J lost 8 bases. The CDR3 consists of 14 residues. The germline gives CDR1 LGHNT, CDR2 FRNRAP. The CDR3 loop reads CASGTGQVSDEQFF. CDR3 bases: TGTGCTAGTGGAACCGGACAGGTTAGTGATGAGCAGTTCTTC.

The rearrangement uses TRBV9 and TRBJ1-6; 7 nucleotides line up with TRBD1. V trimming: 4 bases; J trimming: 7 bases; junction bases outside the gene matches: 5. Looked up from germline, CDR1 is SGDLS and CDR2 is YYNGEE. This CDR3 has 14 residues. The DNA of the CDR3 is TGTGCCAGCAGCCCCGAGACAGGGAATTCACCCCTCCACTTT. As protein: CASSPETGNSPLHF.

The chain links TRBV7-8 to TRBJ1-5; D call uncertain. V lost 1 base and J 5 bases, leaving 3 bases between the germline ends. The CDR3 length is 12 residues. CDR1 is SGHVS and CDR2 is FQNEAQ in the germline V gene. The CDR3 nucleotides are TGTGCCAGCAGCTTAGGATATCAGCCCCAGCATTTT. Amino acid sequence: CASSLGYQPQHF.

The V call is TRBV5-1, the J call TRBJ2-7; TRBD2 matches at 10 bases. The CDR3 length is 18 residues. The germline V gene has CDR1 SGHRS and CDR2 YFSETQ. With 0 bases clipped from V and 0 bases from J, the junction kept 9 bases outside the gene matches. CDR3: CASSLEVAGGTSSYEQYF. The CDR3 DNA reads TGCGCCAGCAGCTTGGAGGTAGCGGGGGGCACCAGCTCCTACGAGCAGTACTTC. The full variable domain, with the rest looked up from reference TRBV5-1 and TRBJ2-7, is KAGVTQTPRYLIKTRGQQVTLSCSPISGHRSVSWYQQTPGQGLQFLFEYFSETQRNKGNFPGRFSGRQFSNSRSEMNVSTLELGDSALYLCASSLEVAGGTSSYEQYFGPGTRLTVT.

The chain couples TRBV6-1 to TRBJ1-5; D is unresolved. The V gene lost 6 bases and the J gene lost 5 bases, with 8 bases spanning the gap. The CDR3 has 12 residues. Per the germline V gene, CDR1 is MNHNS and CDR2 is SASEGT. CDR3 sequence (DNA): TGTGCCAGCAGCGACGGGTATCAGCCCCAGCATTTT. This sequence encodes CASSDGYQPQHF.

The chain uses TRBV5-5 and TRBJ2-1; D remains unclear. V gave up 4 bases and J gave up 1 base, with 15 bases separating them. Germline loops: CDR1 SGHKS, CDR2 YYEKEE (reference sequence). CDR3 length: 16 amino acids. The CDR3 DNA follows: TGTGCCAGCAGCCTGGACGCCACGCTATCCTACAATGAGCAGTTCTTC. Protein product: CASSLDATLSYNEQFF.

Note on this clone: One end of the junction is discordant with germline, which a read error may explain. The chain combines TRBV23-1 with TRBJ2-7, with D perhaps TRBD2 (6 bases). TRBV23-1 is designated an ORF whose function remains uncertain. This CDR3 region has 12 residues. CDR3 residues: CVSTPGVDEQYF. In DNA form, the CDR3 reads TGCGTCAGCACCCCGGGAGTGGACGAGCAGTACTTC.

This chain connects TRBV2 to TRBJ2-2; no clear D gene. This CDR3 is built from 14 residues. Germline loops: CDR1 SNHLY, CDR2 FYNNEI. The V gene lost 5 bases and the J gene lost 0 bases, with 7 bases spanning the gap. As DNA, the CDR3 is TGTGCCAGCAGTCGAGCGCCGAACACCGGGGAGCTGTTTTTT. Translation: CASSRAPNTGELFF.

V is TRBV6-5 and J is TRBJ1-4; D unclear. CDR3 size: 15 residues. Trimming left V 0 bases short and J 7 bases short, with 12 bases between. In germline, CDR1 is MNHEY, CDR2 SVGAGI. CDR3 bases: TGTGCCAGCAGTTACTCGGAGTCGGGAGGTGAAAAACTGTTTTTT. Amino acid sequence: CASSYSESGGEKLFF.

This chain uses TRBV27 with TRBJ2-2; no reliable D call. The CDR3 is 16 residues long. V lost 2 bases and J lost 1, with 11 bases in between. Germline V gene sequence: CDR1 MNHEY, CDR2 SMNVEV (reference sequence). Written as DNA, the CDR3 is TGTGCCAGCAGTTTAGTCCACAAGCTGAACACCGGGGAGCTGTTTTTT. It translates to CASSLVHKLNTGELFF.

The DNA for the CDR3 is TGTGCCAGCAGCCCTACCGGAGTGGCGGGAGAGCAGTACTTC. It specifies CASSPTGVAGEQYF. The V gene is TRBV7-2, the J gene TRBJ2-7; tentative D call: TRBD2 (6 bases). Germline V gene data show CDR1 as SGHTA and CDR2 as FQGNSA. CDR3 length equals 14 residues. Trimming pared 5 bases from V and 7 bases from J, leaving 18 bases between.

This chain links TRBV9 with TRBJ2-3, with 11 bases lining up with TRBD2. The length of the CDR3 is 16 residues. Unmatched junction bases numbered 1, after V lost 0 bases and J lost 1 base. Looked up from germline, CDR1 is SGDLS and CDR2 is YYNGEE. The CDR3: CASSVELAGGTDTQYF. DNA for the CDR3: TGTGCCAGCAGCGTAGAACTAGCGGGAGGCACAGATACGCAGTATTTT.

The J gene is TRBJ2-6, the V gene TRBV5-4; maybe TRBD2 (7 bases). The CDR3 runs 16 residues. V lost 0 bases and J 4 bases, leaving 11 bases between the germline ends. CDR1 and CDR2 (germline): SGHNT, YYREEE (reference sequence). Here the CDR3 reads CASSLGRGPGANVLTF. In DNA form, the CDR3 reads TGTGCCAGCAGCTTGGGGCGGGGGCCGGGGGCCAACGTCCTGACTTTC.

The chain is built from TRBV5-1 and TRBJ1-4; TRBD1 might be the D (5 bases). CDR3 length equals 13 residues. Trimming stripped 2 bases from V and 12 bases from J, with 14 bases between. Germline V CDR1 and CDR2: SGHRS, YFSETQ. Here the CDR3 DNA reads TGCGCCAGCAGCTTCGGGGGGAACAGAGAACTGTTTTTT. Residues: CASSFGGNRELFF. Full variable domain (missing parts from reference TRBV5-1 and TRBJ1-4): KAGVTQTPRYLIKTRGQQVTLSCSPISGHRSVSWYQQTPGQGLQFLFEYFSETQRNKGNFPGRFSGRQFSNSRSEMNVSTLELGDSALYLCASSFGGNRELFFGSGTQLSVL.

Only one count was recorded for this clone. The J gene is TRBJ1-4, the V gene TRBV28, with TRBD1 matching over 9 bases. The trim removed 3 bases at V and 6 bases at J, leaving 2 bases unmatched. Germline V gene data show CDR1 as MDHEN and CDR2 as SYDVKM. The CDR3 spans 14 residues. CDR3 protein: CASSFGTGHEKLFF. The CDR3 DNA reads as TGTGCCAGCAGTTTTGGGACAGGGCATGAAAAACTGTTTTTT.

The V and J genes are TRBV27 and TRBJ2-5; D not certain. The J call may be faulty, since TRBJ2-7 better matches the DNA end. This CDR3 has 13 residues. Germline-derived CDR1 and CDR2 are MNHEY and SMNVEV (reference sequence). CDR3 amino acids: CASSPWGSYEQYF. The CDR3 DNA is TGTGCCAGCTCACCGTGGGGATCCTACGAGCAGTACTTC.

The chain employs TRBV5-4 and TRBJ1-1; D possibly corresponds to TRBD1 (6 bases). Per germline, CDR1 SGHNT and CDR2 YYREEE (reference sequence). Trimming pared 0 bases from V and 3 bases from J, leaving 15 bases between. The CDR3 has 16 amino acids. This CDR3 is CASSLVQGYYDTEAFF. The DNA for the CDR3 is TGTGCCAGCAGCTTGGTGCAGGGGTATTATGACACTGAAGCTTTCTTT.

The gene calls are TRBV6-4 and TRBJ2-3; no reliable D call. In germline, CDR1 is MRHNA, CDR2 SNTAGT. V was cut by 3 bases and J by 3 bases, with 10 bases left in between. There are 14 residues in the CDR3. CDR3 residues: CASSETRATDTQYF. For the CDR3, the DNA is TGTGCCAGCAGTGAAACCCGGGCAACAGATACGCAGTATTTT.

V gene TRBV4-1 combines with J gene TRBJ2-1; TRBD1 matches at 9 bases. V was pared by 0 bases and J by 3 bases, with 0 bases of the junction left unmatched. The germline V gene encodes CDR1 MGHRA and CDR2 YSYEKL. CDR3 length equals 15 residues. CDR3 loop: CASSQEGQGYNEQFF. CDR3 coding DNA: TGCGCCAGCAGCCAAGAGGGACAGGGCTACAATGAGCAGTTCTTC.

This chain links TRBV7-9 with TRBJ2-1; 10 nucleotides match TRBD2. Germline V lookup: CDR1 SEHNR, CDR2 FQNEAQ (reference sequence). The CDR3 is 13 amino acids. The junction had 8 bases not matched to a gene; V was cut back by 8 bases and J by 10 bases. This CDR3 is CASRAGTSEEQFF. The CDR3 region has the DNA TGTGCCAGCCGCGCCGGGACTAGCGAAGAGCAGTTCTTC.

The chain combines TRBV7-9 with TRBJ2-5; 7 bases map to TRBD1. Germline V gene lookup returns CDR1 SEHNR and CDR2 FQNEAQ (reference sequence). V gave up 2 bases and J gave up 4 bases; unmatched junction bases: 7. This CDR3 spans 15 amino acids. CDR3 region: CASSLRTGLGETQYF. The CDR3 nucleotides read TGTGCCAGCAGCTTACGGACAGGTCTTGGAGAGACCCAGTACTTC.

This sequence joins TRBV6-4 and TRBJ2-3; 10 bases fit TRBD2. From germline, CDR1 is MRHNA and CDR2 SNTAGT. With 6 bases clipped from V and 3 bases from J, the junction kept 6 bases outside the gene matches. This CDR3 has 15 residues. As DNA, the CDR3 is TGTGCCAGCAGGGAGCGGGGGGGATTAACAGATACGCAGTATTTT. It is translated as CASRERGGLTDTQYF.

Remarks on this clone: Other DNA sequences of this sample code for an identical CDR3. The gene calls are TRBV28 and TRBJ2-5; D unresolved. Germline CDR1 is MDHEN and CDR2 is SYDVKM. Trimming removed 2 bases from V and 1 base from J, with 8 bases in between. The CDR3 totals 14 residues. The CDR3 DNA reads TGTGCCAGCAGTTTAGGTGGCAGCCAAGAGACCCAGTACTTC. It codes for CASSLGGSQETQYF.

In this sample, this clone turned up once. This rearrangement joins TRBV5-4 to TRBJ2-1, with 8 bases that match TRBD2. Germline trimming cut 6 bases from V and 5 bases from J; bases unmatched to any gene: 7. Germline V gene lookup returns CDR1 SGHNT and CDR2 YYREEE (reference sequence). This CDR3 region has 14 residues. CDR3 loop: CASTSGGVDNEQFF. Here the CDR3 DNA reads TGTGCCAGCACGAGCGGGGGAGTTGACAATGAGCAGTTCTTC.

The V call is TRBV19, the J call TRBJ2-2; D unresolved. V was shortened by 5 bases and J by 1 base, with 14 bases between the two germline ends. The CDR3 consists of 16 residues. Germline V CDR1 and CDR2: LNHDA, SQIVND (reference sequence). CDR3 residues: CASSSPGVKNTGELFF. CDR3 nucleotides: TGTGCCAGTAGTTCACCAGGAGTGAAGAACACCGGGGAGCTGTTTTTT.

The chain uses TRBV5-1 and TRBJ1-5; 9 bases match TRBD1. V shed 0 bases and J 2 bases; nucleotides not matched to a gene: 3. The CDR3 runs to 16 residues. CDR1 is SGHRS, CDR2 YFSETQ, per germline. The CDR3 is CASSLARDRGNQPQHF. The CDR3 region has the DNA TGCGCCAGCAGCTTGGCTCGGGACAGGGGCAATCAGCCCCAGCATTTT.